This T cell receptor (beta chain) was found in a study of CD8+CD57+ T cells in acquired aplastic anemia (dated by TCRdb to the late 2010s). About the full investigation: Extracted DNA from sorted CD4+ and CD8+ cells averaged approximately 3 ug, ranging from about 0.19 to 30 ug. For healthy donor samples, the average read count was about 10 million for CD4+ cells and 11 million to 13 million for CD8+ cells.

As encoded in the germline V gene, CDR1 is SNHLY while CDR2 is FYNNEI. V is shortened by 8 bases, J by 2 bases, and the region joining them spans 16 bases. Including cysteine and phenylalanine, the CDR3 has 14 amino acids. The DNA shown is the 42-base CDR3, in frame from base 1. Concerning this clonotype: The antigen this receptor binds is unknown. The record has no base qualities; no much larger clone is one base away.

Genomic DNA was used as template for profiling of TCR beta VDJ combinations and CDR3 sequences. An Illumina HiSeq 2000 was used for TCR repertoire sequencing. The authors processed their data as follows. TRBV/TRBJ rearrangement plots, CDR3 size and DJ length profiles, and Simpson's diversity index were used to assess repertoires. The immunodominant clone was defined as the most abundant DNA sequence in deep sequencing data. CDR3 amino acid sequences were checked for sharing between subjects and were compared against published repertoires and the VDJdb database. In-frame beta chains were kept once TCRdb had trimmed the public reads at Q25 with fastp and called clones with MiXCR. A single entry per CDR3 protein holds the most common genes and DNA from its merged rows. TCRdb's processing, not the study's, gives the V and J calls here. In all, the sample holds some 44,000 distinct CDR3 sequences, and roughly 65% of those were seen once. The ten largest clonotypes hold roughly a quarter of the sample.

What the authors observed across the whole study: Although under 35 CD8+ CDR3 sequences were shared by patients and controls, these sequences appeared highly expressed in patients and within the immunodominant clones of patients. CD8+ Simpson's diversity did not differ significantly between patients and healthy controls (P=0.060).

In this study, sorted CD4+ and CD8+ T cells from the blood of healthy subjects and of severe aplastic anemia patients had their TCR repertoires deep-sequenced. Ficoll-Paque density gradient centrifugation was used to isolate peripheral blood mononuclear cells. CD4+ and CD8+ T cells were sorted by FACS or magnetic beads before DNA extraction. The sample was sorted CD4+, CD8+, or CD8+CD57+ T cells (not recorded which) from PBMCs. The chain was built from TRBV2 and TRBJ2-7, and possibly TRBD1, on 6 matching bases. This clonotype was obtained from a human donor in good health, serving as a control. The base sequence is TGTGCCAGCGACAGGACGTGGATTCCCTACGAGCAGTACTTC. Protein translation: CASDRTWIPYEQYF.